This record concerns one TCR beta chain sequence. The antigen remains undetermined. The data were produced by immunoSEQ multiplex PCR, yet TCRdb's version contains in-frame clones alone and is incomplete. The sample contains about 22,000 clones, around 74% of which appear only once. The source of the sample is a study of ipilimumab plus nivolumab after autologous stem cell transplantation. Background on the study: Median doses per patient: a few ipilimumab, fewer than ten nivolumab. The study's findings and limits: TCR repertoire, Treg phenotype and gut microbiota reportedly support more study of this approach.

Ipilimumab, 1 mg/kg, started 14 to 28 days after autologous transplant. Through week 26, nivolumab 3 mg/kg IV was given weeks 1, 4, 7, 10, then biweekly. This CDR3 is built from 15 residues. The V gene's germline CDR1 is MNHNY and CDR2 SVGAGI (reference sequence). Trimming took 4 bases from V and 2 from J, leaving 12 bases between them. The chain employs TRBV6-6 and TRBJ1-5, with D uncertain. This receptor was taken from a male donor with diffuse large B-cell lymphoma. The source material was PBMCs, sampled in a trial of ipilimumab plus nivolumab as post-transplant consolidation. This chain's CDR3 is CASSSAPIGNQPQHF. CDR3 in DNA: TGTGCCAGCAGTTCCGCACCCATCGGCAATCAGCCCCAGCATTTT.